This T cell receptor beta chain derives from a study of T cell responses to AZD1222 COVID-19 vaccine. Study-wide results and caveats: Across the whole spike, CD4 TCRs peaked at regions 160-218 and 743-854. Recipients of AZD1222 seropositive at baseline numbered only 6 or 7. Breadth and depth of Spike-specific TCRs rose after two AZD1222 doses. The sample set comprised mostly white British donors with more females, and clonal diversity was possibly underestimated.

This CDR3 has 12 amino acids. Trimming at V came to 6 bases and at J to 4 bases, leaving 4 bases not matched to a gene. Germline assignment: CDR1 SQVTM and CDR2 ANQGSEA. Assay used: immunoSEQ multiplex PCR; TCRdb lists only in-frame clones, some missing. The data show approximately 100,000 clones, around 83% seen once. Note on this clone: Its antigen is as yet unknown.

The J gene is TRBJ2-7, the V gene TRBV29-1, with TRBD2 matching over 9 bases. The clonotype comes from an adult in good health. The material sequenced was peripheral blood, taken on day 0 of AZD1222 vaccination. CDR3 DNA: TGCAGCGTAGCGGGAGGCGTATACGAGCAGTACTTC. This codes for CSVAGGVYEQYF.